This is a list of T cell receptor beta chains from one sample in a study of blood T cell repertoires in COVID-19. Clones were read by immunoSEQ multiplex PCR, and TCRdb kept only the in-frame ones, dropping some. Here the sample spans around 300,000 clones, approximately 90% being singletons. The sample comprised peripheral blood. Receptor source: a woman in her twenties or thirties with COVID-19, enrolled during active disease. CDR3s include the opening cysteine and the closing phenylalanine or tryptophan. The D gene is left open where the match is weak. Where a row states a size, it is once, few, many or the class of an expanded clone; other rows omit it.

cdr3_nt cdr3_aa j_call clone_size v_call d_call
TGTGCCAGCAGTAGAAAGACAGGGGCCCAAGTACACTTC CASSRKTGAQVHF TRBJ2-7 NA TRBV12-3/TRBV12-4 TRBD1
TGTGCCAGCAGTGAAGTTTGGGGGGACACTGAAGCTTTCTTT CASSEVWGDTEAFF TRBJ1-1 NA TRBV6-1 NA
TGTGCCTGGACTTCCGGGAACACTGAAGCTTTCTTT CAWTSGNTEAFF TRBJ1-1 NA TRBV30 NA
TGTGCCAGCAGCTTAGAAGGCAGGGCACTCCAAGAGACCCAGTACTTC CASSLEGRALQETQYF TRBJ2-5 NA TRBV11-2 NA
TGTGCCAGTAGTTGGACAGGGGGCGCGGGGGAGCAGTACTTC CASSWTGGAGEQYF TRBJ2-7 NA TRBV19 TRBD1
TGTGCCAGCAGCCATGACAGGGAAAATGAGCAGTTCTTC CASSHDRENEQFF TRBJ2-1 NA TRBV7-8 TRBD1
TGTGCCAGCAGCATCGACAGCTCTGGGGCCAACGTCCTGACTTTC CASSIDSSGANVLTF TRBJ2-6 NA TRBV11-2 NA
TGTGCCAGCAGTGGGACTAGCGGGAGGGATAGTGAGCAGTTCTTC CASSGTSGRDSEQFF TRBJ2-1 few TRBV2 TRBD2
TGTGCCATCAGGGGACTAGCGGGAGTAGATACGCAGTATTTT CAIRGLAGVDTQYF TRBJ2-3 NA TRBV10-3 TRBD2
TGTGCCACCAGTGGAGGACAGCTCTCTGGAAACACCATATATTTT CATSGGQLSGNTIYF TRBJ1-3 once TRBV15 NA
TGTGCCAGCAGCTTGGCAGGGCTAGGTGCGGACACTGAAGCTTTCTTT CASSLAGLGADTEAFF TRBJ1-1 NA TRBV5-8 NA
TGTGCCAGCAGCTTGATGGAGGTGGGCACTGAAGCTTTCTTT CASSLMEVGTEAFF TRBJ1-1 NA TRBV5-4 NA
TGTGCCAGCAGCTCCGGGGTCGCGGGAGTAGGCTACGAGCAGTACTTC CASSSGVAGVGYEQYF TRBJ2-7 NA TRBV5-6 TRBD2
TGTGCCAGCAGCCACAATAGCGGGAGGGCCTCGGGGGAGCTGTTTTTT CASSHNSGRASGELFF TRBJ2-2 NA TRBV3-1/TRBV3-2 TRBD2
TGTGCCAGCAGGGGCGGGAACCAACAAGAGACCCAGTACTTC CASRGGNQQETQYF TRBJ2-5 NA TRBV6-5 NA
TGCGCCAGCAGCCCCCGACTAGCGGGGGCCGATAACGAGGAGCTGTTTTTT CASSPRLAGADNEELFF TRBJ2-2 NA TRBV4-1 TRBD2
TGTGCCAGCAGTGCGGGGGGGACAAAGAACACTGAAGCTTTCTTT CASSAGGTKNTEAFF TRBJ1-1 NA TRBV6-4 NA
TGTGCCAGCAGCTCCCCAGGGAACACTGAAGCTTTCTTT CASSSPGNTEAFF TRBJ1-1 NA TRBV7-9 NA
TGTGCCAGCGGTCCCGGGACAGGTAGCGACATTCAGTACTTC CASGPGTGSDIQYF TRBJ2-4 few TRBV6-5 TRBD1
TGTGCCAGCAGTTTGTCAGAACATCAGCCCCAGCATTTT CASSLSEHQPQHF TRBJ1-5 NA TRBV12-3/TRBV12-4 NA
TGTGCCAGTAGTATTCGGCTAGCGGGACCCTACGAGCAGTACTTC CASSIRLAGPYEQYF TRBJ2-7 NA TRBV19 TRBD2
TGTGCCAGCAGCTTCGGACTAGCGGAGCCTAACTACGAGCAGTACTTC CASSFGLAEPNYEQYF TRBJ2-7 NA TRBV5-4 TRBD2